This T cell receptor beta chain is drawn from a study of tumour-infiltrating T cells in Burkitt lymphoma. Study background: Productive clonality predicted overall and progression-free survival.

The CDR3 contains 13 residues. CDR1 is SGDLS and CDR2 is YYNGEE in the germline V gene. With 0 bases removed from V and 4 bases from J, the gap between germline ends came to 5 bases. Some clones are missing from TCRdb's copy, which holds only in-frame ones; the method was immunoSEQ multiplex PCR. Among 2,000 to 3,000 clones listed, around 90% were seen once. The TCR comes from a human donor with diffuse large B-cell lymphoma. The chain recombines TRBV9 with TRBJ2-1; D not resolved. Source material: tumor tissue. The DNA for the CDR3 is TGTGCCAGCAGCGTAGTAGATTACAATGAGCAGTTCTTC. Translation gives CASSVVDYNEQFF.